The next 18 T cell receptor beta chains were all read from a single sample in a study of early stage breast cancer tumors (dated by TCRdb to 2015 to 2018). Library preparation used the immunoSEQ multiplex PCR assay. The table was pulled from immuneACCESS by TCRdb, which kept in-frame rearrangements only. Such tables lose some clones; where checked, under half of the loss comes from unresolved V genes, and the rest has no known cause. The sample table holds about 28,000 clones, of which 80% were seen once. Of the sample, about 12% falls within the top ten clones. The material sequenced was blood. Receptors were obtained from a person in their sixties with breast cancer.

Judged by abundance, this clone is medium-sized. V is TRBV19 and J is TRBJ2-1; D possibly corresponds to TRBD1 (6 bases). The germline gives CDR1 LNHDA, CDR2 SQIVND (reference sequence). CDR3 length: 13 amino acids. V lost 3 bases and J lost 9, with 12 bases in between. CDR3 amino acids: CASSIWGLGEQFF. The CDR3 region has the DNA TGTGCCAGTAGTATTTGGGGGCTGGGTGAGCAGTTCTTC. Using reference TRBV19 and TRBJ2-1 for the parts outside the CDR3, the full variable domain is DGGITQSPKYLFRKEGQNVTLSCEQNLNHDAMYWYRQDPGQGLRLIYYSQIVNDFQKGDIAEGYSVSREKKESFPLTVTSAQKNPTAFYLCASSIWGLGEQFFGPGTRLTVL.

Here the CDR3 reads CASSIDTGAYEQYF. The CDR3 coding sequence is TGTGCCAGTAGTATAGATACAGGGGCCTACGAGCAGTACTTC. The chain joins TRBV19 to TRBJ2-7, with TRBD1 identical over 7 bases. Unmatched junction bases numbered 1, after V lost 0 bases and J lost 2 bases. This CDR3 has 14 residues. CDR1 is LNHDA, CDR2 SQIVND, per germline (reference sequence).

This chain links TRBV11-3 with TRBJ2-7; the D is unclear. With 4 bases removed from V and 6 bases from J, the gap between germline ends came to 13 bases. This CDR3 region has 13 residues. Germline V CDR1 and CDR2: SGHNT, YENEEA. CDR3 nucleotides: TGTGCCAGCAGCTCCGATGAGGTTAGCGAGCAGTACTTC. This gives the protein CASSSDEVSEQYF.

V gene TRBV28 combines with J gene TRBJ1-5; D is ambiguous. The CDR3 runs 12 residues. Germline CDR1 is MDHEN and CDR2 is SYDVKM. V was pared by 3 bases and J by 6 bases, with 6 bases between. The CDR3 loop is CASSFVAQPQHF. The CDR3 coding sequence is TGTGCCAGCAGTTTTGTGGCTCAGCCCCAGCATTTT.

The chain is built from TRBV5-1 and TRBJ2-2; D possibly corresponds to TRBD1 (5 bases). CDR3 length equals 17 residues. Germline V gene sequence: CDR1 SGHRS, CDR2 YFSETQ. With 4 bases removed from V and 1 base from J, the gap between germline ends came to 17 bases. This CDR3 reads CASSPGVGALNTGELFF. As DNA, the CDR3 is TGCGCCAGCAGCCCTGGAGTAGGGGCGTTGAACACCGGGGAGCTGTTTTTT.

The chain couples TRBV2 to TRBJ1-3; D not resolved. Trimming removed 6 bases from V and 0 bases from J, with 15 bases in between. CDR1 SNHLY and CDR2 FYNNEI come from the germline V gene. This CDR3 has 16 residues. Written as DNA, the CDR3 is TGTGCCAGCAGCGATGACTCGGCAAGCTCTGGAAACACCATATATTTT. Translating it yields CASSDDSASSGNTIYF. The complete variable domain, with remaining parts taken from reference TRBV2 and TRBJ1-3, reads EPEVTQTPSHQVTQMGQEVILRCVPISNHLYFYWYRQILGQKVEFLVSFYNNEISEKSEIFDDQFSVERPDGSNFTLKIRSTKLEDSAMYFCASSDDSASSGNTIYFGEGSWLTVV.

The chain couples TRBV15 to TRBJ2-7, with D tentatively TRBD2 (6 bases). V lost 5 bases and J 4 bases, leaving 12 bases between the germline ends. This CDR3 region has 13 residues. Germline CDR1 reads LNHNV; CDR2 reads YYDKDF (reference sequence). The CDR3 DNA reads TGTGCCACCAGCTACCTCGGAGGGTACGAGCAGTACTTC. It yields the protein CATSYLGGYEQYF.

The rearrangement links TRBV7-9 to TRBJ2-3; 12 bases align to TRBD2. Per the germline V gene, CDR1 is SEHNR and CDR2 is FQNEAQ (reference sequence). This CDR3 is built from 17 residues. J lost 4 bases, V lost 2 bases, and 7 bases had no gene match. CDR3 region: CASSLLLAGGSADTQYF. The CDR3 DNA reads TGTGCCAGCAGCTTACTCCTAGCGGGAGGGTCGGCAGATACGCAGTATTTT.

V usage is TRBV15 and J usage is TRBJ2-3; TRBD1 is a possible D gene (7 bases). The V end lost 5 bases, the J end lost 1 base, and 19 bases lay between the germline ends. The germline gives CDR1 LNHNV, CDR2 YYDKDF (reference sequence). This CDR3 is built from 17 residues. In DNA form, the CDR3 reads TGTGCCACCAGCTTACTAGCAACAGGGGCCCGCACAGATACGCAGTATTTT. Its translation: CATSLLATGARTDTQYF.

The chain carries TRBV4-3 and TRBJ1-3; 7 bases fit TRBD1. Germline V gives CDR1 LGHNA, CDR2 YSLEER. This CDR3 has 19 residues. Trimming cost V 0 bases and J 0 bases; bases outside gene matches: 11. CDR3 sequence (DNA): TGCGCCAGCAGCCAAGATACACCAGGGGGATTATTCTCTGGAAACACCATATATTTT. Translating it yields CASSQDTPGGLFSGNTIYF.

The gene calls are TRBV7-8 and TRBJ2-7, with TRBD2 identical over 7 bases. V lost 6 bases and J lost 3; bases outside the gene matches: 8. Germline V CDR1 and CDR2: SGHVS, FQNEAQ. CDR3 size: 14 residues. The CDR3 loop reads CASSSAGVVYEQYF. The CDR3 region has the DNA TGTGCCAGCAGTTCCGCGGGAGTTGTCTACGAGCAGTACTTC.

The chain combines TRBV2 with TRBJ2-1, with TRBD2 identical over 7 bases. This CDR3 contains 13 residues. The germline gives CDR1 SNHLY, CDR2 FYNNEI. Trimming at V came to 4 bases and at J to 3 bases, leaving 0 bases not matched to a gene. CDR3 DNA: TGTGCCAGCAGTGGGGACTACTACAATGAGCAGTTCTTC. Its protein product is CASSGDYYNEQFF.

This clone was seen once. V is TRBV30 and J is TRBJ2-7; D may be TRBD1 (6 bases). From germline, CDR1 is GTSNPN and CDR2 SVGIG (reference sequence). The CDR3 is 13 amino acids. V lost 0 bases and J 4 bases, leaving 10 bases between the germline ends. The CDR3 is CAWSVPGDYEQYF. CDR3 nucleotides: TGTGCCTGGAGTGTTCCAGGGGATTACGAGCAGTACTTC. The complete variable domain, with remaining parts taken from reference TRBV30 and TRBJ2-7, reads SQTIHQWPATLVQPVGSPLSLECTVEGTSNPNLYWYRQAAGRGLQLLFYSVGIGQISSEVPQNLSASRPQDRQFILSSKKLLLSDSGFYLCAWSVPGDYEQYFGPGTRLTVT.

This clone occurred once. The V and J genes are TRBV11-2 and TRBJ2-7, with D perhaps TRBD1 (6 bases). CDR3 length equals 13 residues. Germline V gene data show CDR1 as SGHAT and CDR2 as FQNNGV. The V end was cut by 0 bases, the J end by 12 bases, with 15 bases between. CDR3 protein: CASSLDGLGDTYF. The CDR3 DNA reads as TGTGCCAGCAGCTTAGATGGGTTAGGGGACACGTACTTC.

V gene TRBV7-2 combines with J gene TRBJ2-4; D is undetermined. Germline values: CDR1 SGHTA, CDR2 FQGNSA. V dropped 4 bases and J dropped 0 bases, with 10 bases sitting between them. The length of the CDR3 is 15 residues. The CDR3 sequence: CASSSNSIAKNIQYF. In DNA, the CDR3 is TGTGCCAGCAGCTCTAATTCCATAGCCAAAAACATTCAGTACTTC.

CDR3 bases: TGTGCCAGCAGCTTCCGGGACAGGCGTTCTTCACCCCTCCACTTT. Its protein is CASSFRDRRSSPLHF. The chain has TRBV5-6 and TRBJ1-6, with TRBD1 identical over 8 bases. CDR1 is SGHDT, CDR2 YYEEEE, per germline. After removal of 2 bases from V and 9 bases from J, the junction contained 7 bases not matched to a gene. The length of the CDR3 is 15 residues.

CDR3 protein: CASSPLGTRLNTGELFF. As DNA, the CDR3 is TGTGCCAGCTCACCACTTGGGACACGGTTGAACACCGGGGAGCTGTTTTTT. The chain uses TRBV18 and TRBJ2-2, with D possibly matching TRBD1 (6 bases). This CDR3 spans 17 amino acids. Between the trimmed V and J ends, which lost 1 base and 1 base, there was a span of 13 bases. The germline V gene has CDR1 KGHSH and CDR2 LQKENI.

The chain joins TRBV10-3 to TRBJ1-2; tentative D call: TRBD1 (5 bases). V shed 3 bases and J shed 5 bases, with 7 bases lying between them. This CDR3 contains 12 residues. From germline, CDR1 is ENHRY and CDR2 SYGVKD. The CDR3 reads CAISDTGYGYTF. For the CDR3, the DNA is TGTGCCATCAGTGACACAGGATATGGCTACACCTTC.